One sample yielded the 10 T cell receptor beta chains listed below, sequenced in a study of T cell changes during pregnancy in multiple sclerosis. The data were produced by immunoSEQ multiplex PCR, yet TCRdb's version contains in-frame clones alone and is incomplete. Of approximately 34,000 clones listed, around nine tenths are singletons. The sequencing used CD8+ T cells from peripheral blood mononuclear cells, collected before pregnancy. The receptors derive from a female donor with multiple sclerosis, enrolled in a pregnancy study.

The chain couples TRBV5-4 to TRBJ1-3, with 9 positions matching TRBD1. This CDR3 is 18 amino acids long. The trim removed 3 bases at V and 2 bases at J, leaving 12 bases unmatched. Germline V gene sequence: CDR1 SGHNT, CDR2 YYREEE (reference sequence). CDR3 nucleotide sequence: TGTGCCAGCAGCTCGGGGACAGGGCCCCAGTTCCCTGGAAACACCATATATTTT. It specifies CASSSGTGPQFPGNTIYF.

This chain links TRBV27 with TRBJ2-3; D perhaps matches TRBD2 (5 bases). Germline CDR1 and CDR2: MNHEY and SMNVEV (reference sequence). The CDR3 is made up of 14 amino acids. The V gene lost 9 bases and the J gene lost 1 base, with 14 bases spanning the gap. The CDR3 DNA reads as TGTGCCAGTAAGGACTCACTCCGCACAGATACGCAGTATTTT. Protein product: CASKDSLRTDTQYF.

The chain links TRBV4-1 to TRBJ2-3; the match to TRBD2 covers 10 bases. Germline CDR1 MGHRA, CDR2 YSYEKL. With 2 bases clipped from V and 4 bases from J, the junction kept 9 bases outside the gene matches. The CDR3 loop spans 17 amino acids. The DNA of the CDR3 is TGCGCCAGCAGCCAATTAGCGGGGGGCCCTATACCAGATACGCAGTATTTT. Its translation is CASSQLAGGPIPDTQYF.

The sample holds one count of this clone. The CDR3 sequence is CAISESTQGDYGYTF. The CDR3 DNA is TGTGCCATCAGTGAGTCGACTCAGGGGGACTATGGCTACACCTTC. The rearrangement links TRBV10-3 to TRBJ1-2; 7 nucleotides align to TRBD1. Germline assignment: CDR1 ENHRY and CDR2 SYGVKD. The trim removed 0 bases at V and 3 bases at J, leaving 4 bases unmatched. The CDR3 is 15 residues long.

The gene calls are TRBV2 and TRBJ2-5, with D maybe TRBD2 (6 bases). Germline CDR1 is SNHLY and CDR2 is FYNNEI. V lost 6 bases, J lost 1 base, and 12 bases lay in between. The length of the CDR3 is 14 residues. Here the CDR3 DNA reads TGTGCCAGCAGGGGGGGACTTTTCCAAGAGACCCAGTACTTC. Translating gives CASRGGLFQETQYF.

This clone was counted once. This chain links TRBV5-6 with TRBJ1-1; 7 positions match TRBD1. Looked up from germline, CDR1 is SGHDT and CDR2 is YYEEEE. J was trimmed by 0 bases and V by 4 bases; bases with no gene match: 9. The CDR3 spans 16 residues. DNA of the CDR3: TGTGCCAGCAGCCGTGGACAGGAAGGAATGAACACTGAAGCTTTCTTT. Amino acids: CASSRGQEGMNTEAFF.

The CDR3 sequence: CACTRVSSYEQYF. Written as DNA, the CDR3 is TGTGCCTGTACGCGGGTAAGCTCCTACGAGCAGTACTTC. This chain links TRBV30 with TRBJ2-7; possible D gene TRBD2, 5 bases. Germline V gene lookup returns CDR1 GTSNPN and CDR2 SVGIG (reference sequence). This CDR3 is 13 amino acids long. V was trimmed by 6 bases and J by 0 bases, leaving 12 bases between them. Drawing the rest from reference TRBV30 and TRBJ2-7, the complete variable domain is SQTIHQWPATLVQPVGSPLSLECTVEGTSNPNLYWYRQAAGRGLQLLFYSVGIGQISSEVPQNLSASRPQDRQFILSSKKLLLSDSGFYLCACTRVSSYEQYFGPGTRLTVT.

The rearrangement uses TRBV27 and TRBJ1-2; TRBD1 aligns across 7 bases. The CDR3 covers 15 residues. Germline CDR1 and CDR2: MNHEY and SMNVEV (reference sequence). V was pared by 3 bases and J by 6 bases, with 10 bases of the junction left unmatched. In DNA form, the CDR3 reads TGTGCCAGCAGTTTGACCGAGGGACAGTATCATGGCTACACCTTC. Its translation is CASSLTEGQYHGYTF.

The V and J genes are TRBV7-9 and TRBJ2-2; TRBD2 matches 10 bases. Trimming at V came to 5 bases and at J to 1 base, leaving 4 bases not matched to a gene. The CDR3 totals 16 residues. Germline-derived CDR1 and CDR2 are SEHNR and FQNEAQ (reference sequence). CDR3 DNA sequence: TGTGCCAGCAGCACCTGGACTAGCGGGAACACCGGGGAGCTGTTTTTT. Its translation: CASSTWTSGNTGELFF.

The CDR3 DNA is TGTGCCAGCAGCTTGTCGGCAGGGGGTAACTACGAGCAGTACTTC. It encodes CASSLSAGGNYEQYF. The V call is TRBV5-5, the J call TRBJ2-7, with 7 bases identical to TRBD1. The J segment lost 3 bases and the V segment lost 1 base, leaving 7 bases of the junction unmatched. From germline, CDR1 is SGHKS and CDR2 YYEKEE (reference sequence). The length of the CDR3 is 15 residues.